This T cell receptor (beta chain) was sequenced in a study of CD8 T cells in Susac syndrome. CD8+ and CD4+ blood T cells underwent TCR beta sequencing. Negative isolation yielded CD4+ and CD8+ T cells, and FACS enriched TEMRA cells. With random hexamers, roughly 0.45 to 1 ug RNA was reverse transcribed. The authors amplified TCR beta CDR3 across 54 Vbeta and 13 Jbeta using immunoSEQ multiplex PCR. TCRdb fed the immunoSEQ multiplex PCR reads into MiXCR, producing one record per CDR3 protein. Altogether some 450,000 distinct CDR3 sequences are present, 85% to 90% being singletons, with the ten largest covering more than 0.09%. The source material was CD8+ T cells from PBMCs. This clonotype was obtained from a human donor with multiple sclerosis.

The DNA for the CDR3 is TGTGCCAGCAGTTACTCGGCGCAGCCCGGGGAGCTGTTTTTT. Translation: CASSYSAQPGELFF. This sequence joins TRBV6-5 and TRBJ2-2; the D is unclear. From germline, CDR1 is MNHEY and CDR2 SVGAGI. The CDR3 is made up of 14 amino acids. Trimming took 0 bases from V and 6 from J, leaving 8 bases between them.